This T cell receptor beta chain was obtained from a study of control samples from healthy donors and cancer patients. TCRdb keeps only in-frame clones here, not all; method: immunoSEQ multiplex PCR. The table includes 150,000 to 200,000 clones, 80% to 90% detected once. After removal of 6 bases from V and 5 bases from J, the junction contained 5 bases not matched to a gene. Germline lookup yields CDR1 MNHEY and CDR2 SVGAGI. The CDR3 has 14 amino acids. The specimen sequenced was blood. The sequence derives from a man between 18 and 29 years old in good health. The gene calls are TRBV6-5 and TRBJ2-3; 10 bases fit TRBD2. CDR3 in amino acids: CASSTSGGGDTQYF. As DNA, the CDR3 is TGTGCCAGCAGCACAAGCGGGGGGGGAGATACGCAGTATTTT.